These 18 T cell receptor beta chains were all obtained from the same sample, sequenced in a study of blood T cells in healthy people across ages. For the second PCR, which ran for 7 to 11 cycles, a sample-barcoded 5' primer and a J-beta primer mix were used. TCRdb reprocessed the 5' RACE reads via MiXCR and lists one record per CDR3 protein. The table has fewer than 1,000,000 distinct CDR3 sequences, roughly 44% seen once. The sequenced sample was blood. Receptors originate from a man in his 60s in good health.

In this sample, this clonotype turned up once. The junction departs from the called germline gene at one end, perhaps through a read error. This rearrangement joins TRBV7-2 to TRBJ2-4; TRBD1 matches at 10 bases. The J call may be faulty, since TRBJ2-7 better matches the DNA end. The CDR3 extends over 17 amino acids. Germline CDR1 reads SGHTA; CDR2 reads FQGNSA. The CDR3 sequence: CAGSSLGASGTGDEQYF. For the CDR3, the DNA is TGTGCCGGCAGCTCCCTAGGGGCCTCCGGGACAGGGGACGAGCAGTACTTC.

This clonotype was detected only a few times. This sequence joins TRBV19 and TRBJ2-1; D ambiguous. Trimming took off 7 bases at V and 2 bases at J, with 18 bases between the two ends. CDR1 is LNHDA and CDR2 is SQIVND in the germline V gene (reference sequence). The CDR3 is made up of 16 amino acids. The CDR3 region has the DNA TGTGCCAGTAAGGTCTTTGCCGGGTACGCCTACAATGAGCAGTTCTTC. This sequence encodes CASKVFAGYAYNEQFF.

The chain employs TRBV6-5 and TRBJ2-7; tentative D call: TRBD2 (7 bases). The end of the DNA is better explained by TRBJ2-5, so the J call may be wrong. This CDR3 is 15 amino acids long. CDR1 MNHEY and CDR2 SVGAGI come from the germline V gene. The CDR3 sequence is CASNKRSRGGETQYF. As DNA, the CDR3 is TGTGCCAGCAACAAAAGGAGCAGGGGAGGGGAGACCCAGTACTTC.

The chain is built from TRBV5-1 and TRBJ2-5; the D gene is possibly TRBD1 (5 bases). Germline V gene data show CDR1 as SGHRS and CDR2 as YFSETQ. V lost 1 base and J 1 base, leaving 8 bases between the germline ends. The CDR3 has 14 amino acids. The CDR3 here is CASSLWGPQETQYF. The CDR3 DNA is TGCGCCAGCAGCTTGTGGGGCCCCCAAGAGACCCAGTACTTC. Full variable domain (outside the CDR3, taken from reference TRBV5-1 and TRBJ2-5): KAGVTQTPRYLIKTRGQQVTLSCSPISGHRSVSWYQQTPGQGLQFLFEYFSETQRNKGNFPGRFSGRQFSNSRSEMNVSTLELGDSALYLCASSLWGPQETQYFGPGTRLLVL.

This chain connects TRBV12-3 or TRBV12-4 to TRBJ1-6; TRBD1 matches at 7 bases. The V gene end was trimmed by 7 bases and the J gene end by 3 bases; junction bases not matched to a gene: 6. The CDR3 runs 15 residues. The CDR3 DNA is TGTGCCAGCAAGGCGACAGGGTACTATAATTCACCCCTCCACTTT. Translation: CASKATGYYNSPLHF.

The V and J genes are TRBV5-1 and TRBJ1-2, with 10 positions matching TRBD1. The V segment lost 4 bases and the J segment 8 bases; nucleotides outside the gene matches: 8. This CDR3 has 14 amino acids. Germline CDR1 SGHRS, CDR2 YFSETQ. The CDR3: CASSPDRGDKGYTF. CDR3 bases: TGCGCCAGCAGCCCGGACAGGGGGGATAAAGGCTACACCTTC.

This chain links TRBV6-1 with TRBJ2-3; D tentatively reads TRBD1 or TRBD2 (5 bases each). The CDR3 loop spans 14 amino acids. Trimming removed 1 base at V and 8 bases at J, with 13 bases between. Germline values: CDR1 MNHNS, CDR2 SASEGT. CDR3 DNA: TGTGCCAGCAGTGAAGGGTTAGCTGGGGGTACGCAGTATTTT. Protein product: CASSEGLAGGTQYF.

This chain connects TRBV12-3 or TRBV12-4 to TRBJ2-5; 13 positions match TRBD2. J lost 1 base, V lost 5 bases, and 7 bases had no gene match. This CDR3 contains 17 residues. In nucleotides, the CDR3 is TGTGCCAGCAGTCCGAGACTAGCGGGGGGCTCCCAAGAGACCCAGTACTTC. Translation gives CASSPRLAGGSQETQYF.

The rearrangement uses TRBV7-2 and TRBJ2-5; D gene unclear. CDR3 length equals 13 residues. Germline V gives CDR1 SGHTA, CDR2 FQGNSA. V was trimmed by 8 bases and J by 5 bases, leaving 15 bases between them. CDR3 amino acids: CASRVQVPETQYF. CDR3 bases: TGTGCCAGCCGGGTGCAGGTCCCGGAGACCCAGTACTTC.

This sequence joins TRBV7-8 and TRBJ2-5; D unclear. Germline CDR1 and CDR2: SGHVS and FQNEAQ. Trimming pared 5 bases from V and 4 bases from J, leaving 11 bases between. The CDR3 extends over 13 amino acids. This CDR3 reads CASSRINRETQYF. The CDR3 DNA follows: TGTGCCAGCAGCCGAATAAACCGAGAGACCCAGTACTTC.

The CDR3 DNA reads TGTGCCAGCAGCTTAGAGCGACAGGGTTATGGCTACACCTTC. This gives the protein CASSLERQGYGYTF. The chain uses TRBV7-8 and TRBJ1-2; 7 bases align to TRBD1. The CDR3 runs 14 residues. CDR1 and CDR2 (germline): SGHVS, FQNEAQ. V gave up 1 base and J gave up 5 bases; unmatched junction bases: 4.

This clonotype was seen ten or more times. The CDR3 DNA follows: TGTGCCAGCAGCCCCGACAGGAAAGAGACCCAGTACTTC. It is translated as CASSPDRKETQYF. The chain has TRBV7-9 and TRBJ2-5; tentatively, D is TRBD1 (6 bases). V was clipped by 5 bases and J by 3 bases, with 10 bases between them. CDR1 and CDR2 (germline): SEHNR, FQNEAQ (reference sequence). This CDR3 comprises 13 residues.

This clonotype was counted a few times. The V gene is TRBV7-2, the J gene TRBJ2-7; D not certain. V was shortened by 1 base and J by 2 bases, with 9 bases between the two germline ends. The CDR3 has 14 amino acids. CDR1 is SGHTA, CDR2 FQGNSA, per germline. CDR3 sequence reads: CASSLDSNPYEQYF. In DNA form, the CDR3 reads TGTGCCAGCAGCTTAGACAGTAACCCCTACGAGCAGTACTTC.

CDR3 in DNA: TGTGCCAGCAGCCAGGGACAGGAGAGTCCTGGCTACACCTTC. Protein product: CASSQGQESPGYTF. The chain has TRBV12-3 or TRBV12-4 and TRBJ1-2; TRBD1 matches 8 bases. The CDR3 extends over 14 amino acids. Trimming cost V 6 bases and J 7 bases; bases outside gene matches: 10.

The chain joins TRBV6-5 to TRBJ2-1; perhaps TRBD2 as D (6 bases). The CDR3 is 14 amino acids. CDR1 is MNHEY and CDR2 is SVGAGI in the germline V gene. Trimming removed 2 bases from V and 5 bases from J, with 10 bases in between. This CDR3 is CASSYVEGDNEQFF. In DNA, the CDR3 is TGTGCCAGCAGTTACGTGGAGGGTGACAATGAGCAGTTCTTC.

The rearrangement uses TRBV12-3 or TRBV12-4 and TRBJ1-2, with D possibly TRBD1 on 5 matching bases. The CDR3 contains 14 residues. V was shortened by 2 bases and J by 3 bases, with 10 bases between the two germline ends. The CDR3 loop reads CASSLPTAYYGYTF. CDR3 nucleotides: TGTGCCAGCAGTTTACCGACAGCCTACTATGGCTACACCTTC.

This clonotype was seen once. V usage is TRBV9 and J usage is TRBJ2-6, with 7 bases identical to TRBD2. The germline CDR1 and CDR2 sequences are SGDLS and YYNGEE. The length of the CDR3 is 17 residues. Trimming took 1 base from V and 0 from J; bases not matched to a gene: 4. The DNA for the CDR3 is TGTGCCAGCAGCGTATTGGGGGGGACCTCTGGGGCCAACGTCCTGACTTTC. It translates to CASSVLGGTSGANVLTF.

This clonotype has just a few counts. This chain uses TRBV7-2 with TRBJ2-7, with no clear D. Per germline, CDR1 SGHTA and CDR2 FQGNSA. CDR3 length: 16 residues. Trimming stripped 5 bases from V and 0 bases from J, with 17 bases between. CDR3 nucleotides: TGTGCCAGCAGCGCGTCCGGGCCACCGAACTCCTACGAGCAGTACTTC. It codes for CASSASGPPNSYEQYF.